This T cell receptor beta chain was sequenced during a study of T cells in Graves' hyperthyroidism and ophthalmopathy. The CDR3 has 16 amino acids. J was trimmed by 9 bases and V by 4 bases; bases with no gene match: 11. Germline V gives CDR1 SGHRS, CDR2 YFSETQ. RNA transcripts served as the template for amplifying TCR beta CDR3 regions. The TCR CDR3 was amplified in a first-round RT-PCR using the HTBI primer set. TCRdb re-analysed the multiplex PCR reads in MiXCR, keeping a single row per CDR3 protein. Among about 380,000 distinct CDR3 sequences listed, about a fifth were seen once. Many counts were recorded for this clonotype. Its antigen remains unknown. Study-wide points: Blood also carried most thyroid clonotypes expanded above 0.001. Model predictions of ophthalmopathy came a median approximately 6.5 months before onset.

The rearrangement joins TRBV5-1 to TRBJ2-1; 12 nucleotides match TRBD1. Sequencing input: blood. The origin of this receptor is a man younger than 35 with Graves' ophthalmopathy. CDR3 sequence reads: CASSPLPGQGAFEQFF. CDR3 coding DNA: TGCGCCAGCAGCCCTCTTCCGGGACAGGGGGCTTTTGAGCAGTTCTTC. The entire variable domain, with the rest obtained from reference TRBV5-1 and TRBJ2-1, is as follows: KAGVTQTPRYLIKTRGQQVTLSCSPISGHRSVSWYQQTPGQGLQFLFEYFSETQRNKGNFPGRFSGRQFSNSRSEMNVSTLELGDSALYLCASSPLPGQGAFEQFFGPGTRLTVL.